The 15 T cell receptor beta chains presented below share a single source sample, sequenced in a study of blood T cells in healthy people across ages. The use of a sample-barcoded 5' primer and a J-beta primer mix characterized a second PCR of roughly 6 to 12 cycles. TCRdb reprocessed the 5' RACE reads with MiXCR, giving one entry per CDR3 protein. The table has around 400,000 distinct CDR3 sequences, 45% to 65% seen once. The sequenced sample was blood. The source of these receptors is a man aged 55 to 69 in good health.

Comments on this clonotype: With a much larger clone just one base away, this may be a read error. The V and J genes are TRBV7-2 and TRBJ2-1, with D possibly matching TRBD2 (7 bases). The CDR3 has 15 amino acids. The germline gives CDR1 SGHTA, CDR2 FQGNSA. The CDR3 spells CASGLGGAGGNEQFF. CDR3 DNA: TGTGCCAGCGGCTTAGGGGGGGCCGGTGGCAATGAGCAGTTCTTC.

The J gene is TRBJ2-3, the V gene TRBV7-9; D gene unclear. Per the germline V gene, CDR1 is SEHNR and CDR2 is FQNEAQ (reference sequence). The CDR3 runs to 15 residues. The ends were cut back, 4 bases at V and 3 bases at J, with 14 bases in the middle. CDR3 sequence: CASSSTYGDTDTQYF. CDR3 bases: TGTGCCAGCAGCTCAACTTACGGAGATACAGATACGCAGTATTTT.

This clonotype was found many times. J is TRBJ1-2 and V is TRBV28; no definite D call. Germline CDR1 and CDR2: MDHEN and SYDVKM. The CDR3 extends over 14 amino acids. V was clipped by 3 bases and J by 0 bases, with 8 bases between them. The CDR3, as DNA: TGTGCCAGCAGTTTGAACGGCGCTAACTATGGCTACACCTTC. The encoded protein is CASSLNGANYGYTF.

The chain uses TRBV10-2 and TRBJ1-5; 10 bases match TRBD1. Germline V gives CDR1 WSHSY, CDR2 SAAADI. The CDR3 length is 15 residues. The V gene end was trimmed by 6 bases and the J gene end by 6 bases; junction bases not matched to a gene: 8. Here the CDR3 reads CASRPGGTGVQPQHF. CDR3 DNA: TGCGCCAGCAGGCCGGGGGGGACAGGGGTTCAGCCCCAGCATTTT.

The chain employs TRBV5-1 and TRBJ2-1, with 9 bases lining up with TRBD1. V gave up 0 bases and J gave up 1 base; unmatched junction bases: 2. The CDR3 consists of 16 residues. In germline, CDR1 is SGHRS, CDR2 YFSETQ. The CDR3, as DNA: TGCGCCAGCAGCTTGGTAGGGACAGGGTCCTACAATGAGCAGTTCTTC. The encoded protein is CASSLVGTGSYNEQFF.

The chain is built from TRBV10-1 and TRBJ2-5; the D is unclear. V shed 2 bases and J shed 0 bases, with 10 bases lying between them. This CDR3 contains 15 residues. CDR1 WNHNN and CDR2 SYGVQD come from the germline V gene (reference sequence). The CDR3 protein is CASSEHKTNQETQYF. CDR3 bases: TGCGCCAGCAGTGAGCACAAGACAAACCAAGAGACCCAGTACTTC.

This sequence joins TRBV27 and TRBJ2-1; D not resolved. Trimming pared 6 bases from V and 9 bases from J, leaving 12 bases between. From germline, CDR1 is MNHEY and CDR2 SMNVEV (reference sequence). The length of the CDR3 is 12 residues. CDR3 in amino acids: CASSLRAGEQFF. The CDR3, as DNA: TGTGCCAGCAGCCTCCGAGCCGGTGAGCAGTTCTTC.

The rearrangement joins TRBV5-6 to TRBJ2-5, with D tentatively TRBD2 (5 bases). V shed 4 bases and J shed 1 base, with 14 bases lying between them. The germline gives CDR1 SGHDT, CDR2 YYEEEE. This CDR3 is built from 15 residues. CDR3 in DNA: TGTGCCAGCAGCCCGAGGAGGTTTGGCCAAGAGACCCAGTACTTC. Its protein is CASSPRRFGQETQYF.

The table lists this clonotype with a few counts. The genes are TRBV25-1 and TRBJ2-1; weak D call: TRBD1 (8 bases). CDR1 MGHDK and CDR2 SYGVNS come from the germline V gene. CDR3 length: 16 residues. Trimming took 3 bases from V and 6 from J, leaving 18 bases between them. Here the CDR3 DNA reads TGTGCCAGCAGTGACAACAGGGGGAGGGGCGGCAATGAGCAGTTCTTC. This encodes CASSDNRGRGGNEQFF.

The genes are TRBV14 and TRBJ2-5; 7 nucleotides match TRBD2. Trimming cost V 1 base and J 0 bases; bases outside gene matches: 8. CDR3 length: 17 residues. CDR1 is SGHDN and CDR2 is FVKESK in the germline V gene. The DNA of the CDR3 is TGTGCCAGCAGCCAAGGTCTTTTAGCGGGTAACCAAGAGACCCAGTACTTC. Translated, it gives CASSQGLLAGNQETQYF.

The rearrangement links TRBV9 to TRBJ2-3; unclear D gene. The CDR3 is 14 residues long. CDR1 SGDLS and CDR2 YYNGEE come from the germline V gene. V lost 3 bases to trimming and J lost 0 bases, with 8 bases between them. CDR3 region: CASSDGPSTDTQYF. The CDR3 DNA sequence: TGTGCCAGCAGCGACGGGCCAAGCACAGATACGCAGTATTTT.

The chain has TRBV7-9 and TRBJ2-3; 7 bases are shared with TRBD2. This CDR3 spans 15 amino acids. V gave up 5 bases and J gave up 4 bases; unmatched junction bases: 9. In germline, CDR1 is SEHNR, CDR2 FQNEAQ (reference sequence). DNA for the CDR3: TGTGCCAGCAGCGTCAGGCCTAGCGGAGCAGATACGCAGTATTTT. Its translation is CASSVRPSGADTQYF.

V usage is TRBV28 and J usage is TRBJ2-5, with 8 bases matching TRBD2. The CDR3 is made up of 13 amino acids. Germline lookup yields CDR1 MDHEN and CDR2 SYDVKM. J lost 4 bases, V lost 3 bases, and 1 base had no gene match. As DNA, the CDR3 is TGTGCCAGCAGTTTCGGGGGGGGAGAGACCCAGTACTTC. It yields the protein CASSFGGGETQYF.

The chain has TRBV29-1 and TRBJ2-7; TRBD1 might be the D (5 bases). V shed 6 bases and J shed 3 bases, with 15 bases lying between them. Germline CDR1 reads SQVTM; CDR2 reads ANQGSEA. The CDR3 totals 13 residues. The CDR3 protein is CSVASRQSYEQYF. The CDR3 nucleotides are TGCAGCGTAGCCAGTCGACAGAGCTACGAGCAGTACTTC.

This clonotype was counted between two and nine times. The CDR3 DNA is TGTGCCAGCAGTGACCTGCCGATTGGGGTGGTCGGTAACTATGGCTACACCTTC. Translating it yields CASSDLPIGVVGNYGYTF. This chain connects TRBV6-1 to TRBJ1-2; D gene uncertain. The germline V gene encodes CDR1 MNHNS and CDR2 SASEGT. V shed 3 bases and J shed 1 base, with 21 bases lying between them. The CDR3 consists of 18 residues.